This T cell receptor beta chain comes out of a study of T cell changes during pregnancy in multiple sclerosis. The CDR3 spans 16 residues. The ends lost 2 bases at V and 4 bases at J; junction bases unmatched: 9. The V gene's germline CDR1 is LGHNA and CDR2 YSLEER. TCRdb's table, derived via immunoSEQ multiplex PCR, lists solely in-frame clones and lacks some. Of 70,000 to 95,000 clones listed, around 93% are singletons. The source was peripheral blood, collected in the third trimester of pregnancy. This sequence joins TRBV4-3 and TRBJ2-5; TRBD1 matches at 8 bases. The source is a female donor with multiple sclerosis, enrolled in a pregnancy study. The CDR3 nucleotides read TGCGCCAGCAGCCAAAGAACAACAGGGGGTGGAGAGACCCAGTACTTC. Protein product: CASSQRTTGGGETQYF.